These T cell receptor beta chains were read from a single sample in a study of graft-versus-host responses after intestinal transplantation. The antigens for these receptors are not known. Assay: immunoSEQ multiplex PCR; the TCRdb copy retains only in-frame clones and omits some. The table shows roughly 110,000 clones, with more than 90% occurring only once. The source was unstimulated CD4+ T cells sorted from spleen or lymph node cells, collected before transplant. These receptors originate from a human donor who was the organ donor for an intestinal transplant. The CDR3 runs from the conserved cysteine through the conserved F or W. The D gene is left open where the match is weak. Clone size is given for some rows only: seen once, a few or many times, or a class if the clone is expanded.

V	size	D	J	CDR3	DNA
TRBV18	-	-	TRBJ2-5	CASSPVDKETQYF	TGTGCCAGCTCACCAGTTGATAAAGAGACCCAGTACTTC
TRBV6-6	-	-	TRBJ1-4	CASSYEGGGAEKLFF	TGTGCCAGCAGTTACGAGGGAGGAGGGGCTGAAAAACTGTTTTTT
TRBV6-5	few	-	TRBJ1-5	CASSYSSRDQPQHF	TGTGCCAGCAGTTACTCGAGTCGGGATCAGCCCCAGCATTTT
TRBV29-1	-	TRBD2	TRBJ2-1	CSVALLAEGSYNEQFF	TGCAGCGTTGCTCTACTAGCGGAAGGCTCCTACAATGAGCAGTTCTTC
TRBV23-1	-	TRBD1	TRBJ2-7	CASSLRQGLYEQYF	TGCGCCAGCAGCCTAAGACAGGGCCTCTACGAGCAGTACTTC
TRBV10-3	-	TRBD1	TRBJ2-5	CAIRTGAQETQYF	TGTGCCATCAGGACAGGGGCCCAAGAGACCCAGTACTTC
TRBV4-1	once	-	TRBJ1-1	CASSPTSQNTEAFF	TGCGCCAGCAGCCCTACCAGCCAGAACACTGAAGCTTTCTTT
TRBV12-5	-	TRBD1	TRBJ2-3	CASGLGLGDRGRKDTQYF	TGTGCTAGTGGTTTAGGGTTGGGGGACAGGGGAAGAAAAGATACGCAGTATTTT
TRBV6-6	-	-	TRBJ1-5	CASSTGDQPQHF	TGTGCCAGCAGTACAGGAGACCAGCCCCAGCATTTT
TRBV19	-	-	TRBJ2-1	CASSLQGDEQFF	TGTGCCAGTAGTTTACAGGGAGATGAGCAGTTCTTC
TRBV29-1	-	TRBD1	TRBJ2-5	CSVADRGVQETQYF	TGCAGCGTAGCAGACAGGGGCGTCCAAGAGACCCAGTACTTC